Listed below are T cell receptor beta chains from one sample, sequenced in a study of blood T cell repertoires in COVID-19. TCRdb's table, derived via immunoSEQ multiplex PCR, lists solely in-frame clones and lacks some. The sample records roughly 300,000 clones, roughly 90% being singletons. The specimen was peripheral blood. The receptors originated from a woman between 25 and 40 years old with COVID-19, enrolled during active disease. CDR3s include the opening cysteine and the closing phenylalanine or tryptophan. The D gene is left open where the match is weak. Rows give clone size only sometimes, using once, few, many, or a class for an expanded clone.

V gene	J gene	D gene	clone size	CDR3 DNA	CDR3 protein
TRBV6-2/TRBV6-3	TRBJ2-3	-	-	TGTGCCAGCAGTTCGGATCCCGGGTGGGATACGCAGTATTTT	CASSSDPGWDTQYF
TRBV19	TRBJ2-1	-	-	TGTGCCAGTAGTGATGTTGAGGTCCGGGAGCAGTTCTTC	CASSDVEVREQFF
TRBV30	TRBJ2-3	-	-	TGTGCCTGGAATAGCGGTTCTAGCACAGATACGCAGTATTTT	CAWNSGSSTDTQYF
TRBV21-1	TRBJ2-3	-	-	TGTGCCAGCAGCAAAGGCTACCCCGAGAGGATAGATACGCAGTATTTT	CASSKGYPERIDTQYF
TRBV28	TRBJ2-3	TRBD2	-	TGTGCCAGCAGTTCGCTAGCGGGAGGGACAGATACGCAGTATTTT	CASSSLAGGTDTQYF
TRBV19	TRBJ1-1	-	-	TGTGCCAGTAGTATTGTCAGGGGCACTGAAGCTTTCTTT	CASSIVRGTEAFF
TRBV9	TRBJ2-7	-	-	TGTGCCAGCAGCCCGGGCTACGAGCAGTACTTC	CASSPGYEQYF
TRBV21-1	TRBJ2-7	-	-	TGTGCCAGCAGCAATAACAGGGGGGAGGATTTCCACGAGCAGTACTTC	CASSNNRGEDFHEQYF
TRBV6-5	TRBJ2-7	TRBD1	-	TGTGCCAGCTCCTCGACAGGGGGCTTATACGAGCAGTACTTC	CASSSTGGLYEQYF
TRBV25-1	TRBJ2-1	TRBD1	-	TGTGCCAGCAGCGGACAGGGTGTAGGTAATGAGCAGTTCTTC	CASSGQGVGNEQFF
TRBV10-3	TRBJ2-7	TRBD1	once	TGTGCCATCAGTGAGCTGAGGATCCAGGGGGAAGGCGAGCAGTACTTC	CAISELRIQGEGEQYF
TRBV2	TRBJ2-2	TRBD1	-	TGTGCCAGCAGTGAAGGTTTGGGACAGCCAGGAGGGGAGCTGTTTTTT	CASSEGLGQPGGELFF
TRBV28	TRBJ2-3	-	-	TGTGCCAGCAGAAAAGAGCAACTACCTGGTACGCAGTATTTT	CASRKEQLPGTQYF
TRBV11-2	TRBJ2-1	TRBD2	-	TGTGCCAGCAGCTTAATCCTAGCGGGAGGTCGCGATGAGCAGTTCTTC	CASSLILAGGRDEQFF
TRBV30	TRBJ2-7	-	-	TGTGCCTGGAGTGCTACCGGGACATACTCCTACGAGCAGTACTTC	CAWSATGTYSYEQYF
TRBV10-3	TRBJ1-1	-	-	TGTGCCATCAGTGAAATCGGGAACACTGAAGCTTTCTTT	CAISEIGNTEAFF
TRBV9	TRBJ2-5	-	few	TGTGCCAGCAGCGTAGGGGGTAGCGGCTACCAAGAGACCCAGTACTTC	CASSVGGSGYQETQYF
TRBV28	TRBJ2-1	TRBD2	-	TGTGCCAGCAGTTCTCCGGGACTAGCAGGTTACAATGAGCAGTTCTTC	CASSSPGLAGYNEQFF
TRBV3-1/TRBV3-2	TRBJ1-2	-	-	TGTGCCAGCAGACTTACCGCCGCAGGGTCTAACTATGGCTACACCTTC	CASRLTAAGSNYGYTF
TRBV5-1	TRBJ2-1	TRBD2	-	TGCGCCAGCATTCCGGGACTAGCGGGAGATGAGCAGTTCTTC	CASIPGLAGDEQFF
TRBV27	TRBJ2-7	TRBD1	-	TGTGCCAGCAGCAGGGGGCTCGACTCCTACGAGCAGTACTTC	CASSRGLDSYEQYF
TRBV6-6	TRBJ2-2	-	-	TGTGCCAGCAGCTCAGCCACTAGGGTCGTCGGGGAGCTGTTTTTT	CASSSATRVVGELFF
TRBV7-2	TRBJ2-2	TRBD2	-	TGTGCCAGCAGCTTATCACTAGCGGGAGGAAACACCGGGGAGCTGTTTTTT	CASSLSLAGGNTGELFF
TRBV14	TRBJ2-7	TRBD2	-	TGTGCCAGCAGCCAAGATATTAGCGGGAGGCGTTTC	CASSQDISGRRF
TRBV7-9	TRBJ1-5	TRBD1	-	TGTGCCAGCAGCTTATACCAGACAGGGGTACAGCCCCAGCATTTT	CASSLYQTGVQPQHF
TRBV6-5	TRBJ1-4	TRBD1	-	TGTGCCAGCAGACGGGGACAGAATGAAAAACTGTTTTTT	CASRRGQNEKLFF
TRBV4-1	TRBJ2-7	-	-	TGCGCCAGCAGCCAAGAGTCGGGTAGCGGATACTACGAGCAGTACTTC	CASSQESGSGYYEQYF
TRBV6-5	TRBJ1-2	TRBD1	-	TGTGCCAGCCGGGTTCCGGGACAGTCGTATGGCTACACCTTC	CASRVPGQSYGYTF
TRBV24-1	TRBJ2-2	TRBD2	-	TGTGCCACCAGTGAGACTAGCCACACCGGGGAGCTGTTTTTT	CATSETSHTGELFF
TRBV6-6	TRBJ2-7	-	-	TGTGCCACCATGAGGGACACCTTATACGAGCAGTACTTC	CATMRDTLYEQYF
TRBV12-3/TRBV12-4	TRBJ1-6	TRBD1	-	TGTGCCAGCAGTTCACAGGGGCCCTCACCCCTCCACTTT	CASSSQGPSPLHF
TRBV5-1	TRBJ2-1	TRBD2	-	TGCGCCAGCAGCGCCGGGACTAGCGGGTTGGCCCTCTCCTACAATGAGCAGTTCTTC	CASSAGTSGLALSYNEQFF
TRBV5-4	TRBJ2-1	-	-	TGTGCCAGCAGCTTGAAAGCGGGCTTTTACAATGAGCAGTTCTTC	CASSLKAGFYNEQFF
TRBV2	TRBJ2-7	TRBD2	-	TGTGCCAGCAGGGAGGGACTAGCGGGAGGGCACGAGCAGTACTTC	CASREGLAGGHEQYF
TRBV24-1	TRBJ2-1	-	-	TGTGCCACCAGTGATTTGGGCAGGGGACGGATCAATGAGCAGTTCTTC	CATSDLGRGRINEQFF
TRBV10-3	TRBJ2-7	-	once	TGTGCCATCAGTGAGCATCAACAGGCCTACGAGCAGTACTTC	CAISEHQQAYEQYF
TRBV4-2	TRBJ2-3	TRBD2	-	TGTGCCAGCAGCCAGCCGGGGCTAGCGGTATCTGTAGATACGCAGTATTTT	CASSQPGLAVSVDTQYF
TRBV28	TRBJ1-1	-	once	TGTGCCAGCAGTTTACTTCAGGGGCGGAAAGCTTTCTTT	CASSLLQGRKAFF
TRBV7-8	TRBJ2-7	-	-	TGTGCCAGCAGCTTAGAGCCGGGGAGCCCCTACGAGCAGTACTTC	CASSLEPGSPYEQYF
TRBV29-1	TRBJ1-1	-	-	TGCAGCGTTGATCTACTGAACACTGAAGCTTTCTTT	CSVDLLNTEAFF
TRBV5-1	TRBJ1-1	-	-	TGCGCCAGCTCAGGGGTCGGCGCTGAAGCTTTCTTT	CASSGVGAEAFF
TRBV5-1	TRBJ1-5	TRBD1	-	TGCGCCAGCAGCTTGACAGGGGGCAATCAGCCCCAGCATTTT	CASSLTGGNQPQHF
TRBV19	TRBJ2-7	TRBD2	once	TGTGCCAGTAGCCGTCTAGCGGGAGGCTACGAGCAGTACTTC	CASSRLAGGYEQYF
TRBV3-1/TRBV3-2	TRBJ1-5	-	-	TGTGCCAGCAGCCAAGACGGGCAGGGTCGGCAGCCCCAGCATTTT	CASSQDGQGRQPQHF
TRBV2	TRBJ2-5	-	-	TGTGCCAGCTCTCAAGAGACCCAGTACTTC	CASSQETQYF
TRBV7-3	TRBJ2-5	-	-	TGTGCCAGCAGCTTCCAAGAGCAAGAGACCCAGTACTTC	CASSFQEQETQYF
TRBV5-1	TRBJ1-3	-	once	TGCGCCAGCCAAGACCGCGGCACCATATATTTT	CASQDRGTIYF
TRBV27	TRBJ2-7	-	-	TGTGCCAGCAGTTCCGGGACTCCCTACGAGCAGTACTTC	CASSSGTPYEQYF
TRBV19	TRBJ2-2	TRBD1	-	TGTGCCAGTAGTCAGGACAGGGTAGCCGGGGAGCTGTTTTTT	CASSQDRVAGELFF
TRBV19	TRBJ2-6	TRBD1	-	TGTGCCAGTAGTTGTCGACAGGGGCAGGTCAGTCCGTTCTTTGGGGCCAACGTCCTGACTTTC	CASSCRQGQVSPFFGANVLTF
TRBV11-2	TRBJ2-7	-	-	TGTGCCAGCAGCTATGCCCAGGGTTACGAGCAGTACTTC	CASSYAQGYEQYF
TRBV7-8	TRBJ2-5	TRBD1	once	TGTGCCAGCAGAACACAGGGGGCTAGGGAGACCCAGTACTTC	CASRTQGARETQYF
TRBV4-1	TRBJ1-4	-	-	TGCGCCAGCAGCCGGGGCGATCAGAATGAAAAACTGTTTTTT	CASSRGDQNEKLFF
TRBV7-3	TRBJ2-1	TRBD2	-	TGTGCCAGCAGCTTAGTACTAGCGGGGCTTGGCGAGCAGTTCTTC	CASSLVLAGLGEQFF
TRBV30	TRBJ1-2	-	-	TGTGCCTGGATTCCCCTGGGGGCAGTCCGCCTCGGCTACACCTTC	CAWIPLGAVRLGYTF